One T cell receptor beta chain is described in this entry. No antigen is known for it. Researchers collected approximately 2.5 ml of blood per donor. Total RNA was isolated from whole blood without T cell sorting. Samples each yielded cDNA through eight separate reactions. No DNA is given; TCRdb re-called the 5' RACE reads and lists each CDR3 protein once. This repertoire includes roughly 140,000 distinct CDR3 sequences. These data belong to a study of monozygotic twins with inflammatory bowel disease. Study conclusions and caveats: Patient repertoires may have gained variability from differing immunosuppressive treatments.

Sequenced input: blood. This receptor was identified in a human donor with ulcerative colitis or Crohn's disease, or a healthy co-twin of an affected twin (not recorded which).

The CDR3 sequence is CASSSPEKRDF. This sequence joins TRBV27 and TRBJ2-4; as DNA is missing, the TRBD1 call by TCRdb cannot be tested. This CDR3 spans 11 amino acids. The germline V gene encodes CDR1 MNHEY and CDR2 SMNVEV (reference sequence).